Shown below are 10 T cell receptor beta chains from a single sample sequenced in a study of blood T cell repertoires in COVID-19. TCRdb keeps only in-frame clones here, not all; method: immunoSEQ multiplex PCR. Here the sample spans under 250,000 clones, under 85% being singletons. The sequenced sample was peripheral blood. These receptors were obtained from a human donor in a cohort sampled during active COVID-19.

J is TRBJ1-4 and V is TRBV2; D is unclear. Germline V CDR1 and CDR2: SNHLY, FYNNEI. V lost 7 bases and J lost 8, with 11 bases in between. The CDR3 totals 12 residues. CDR3 amino acids: CASKGGNEKLFF. In nucleotides, the CDR3 is TGTGCCAGCAAGGGCGGGAACGAAAAACTGTTTTTT.

The chain uses TRBV5-4 and TRBJ1-2; 9 bases map to TRBD1. The V gene's germline CDR1 is SGHNT and CDR2 YYREEE (reference sequence). The length of the CDR3 is 14 residues. The ends lost 4 bases at V and 6 bases at J; junction bases unmatched: 7. The CDR3 is CASSTTGTGNGYTF. Here the CDR3 DNA reads TGTGCCAGCAGCACAACCGGGACAGGGAATGGCTACACCTTC.

The chain carries TRBV6-5 and TRBJ2-7; 9 bases are shared with TRBD2. There are 15 residues in the CDR3. The germline CDR1 and CDR2 sequences are MNHEY and SVGAGI. J gave up 6 bases and V 6 bases, and 12 bases lay outside the gene matches. The DNA of the CDR3 is TGTGCCAGCAGCCGCCCCTCTAGCGGGATCACCGAGCAGTACTTC. Translating it yields CASSRPSSGITEQYF.

The sample holds one count of this clone. The V gene is TRBV5-4, the J gene TRBJ2-3, with D unresolved. Germline lookup yields CDR1 SGHNT and CDR2 YYREEE (reference sequence). The CDR3 contains 16 residues. Trimming took off 4 bases at V and 6 bases at J, with 21 bases between the two ends. The CDR3 here is CASSVDPMSEVDTQYF. Written as DNA, the CDR3 is TGTGCCAGCAGCGTGGACCCTATGTCCGAGGTGGATACGCAGTATTTT.

The chain couples TRBV19 to TRBJ2-5; TRBD2 might be the D (6 bases). The CDR3 consists of 14 residues. Germline assignment: CDR1 LNHDA and CDR2 SQIVND (reference sequence). Between the trimmed V and J ends, which lost 3 bases and 5 bases, there was a span of 13 bases. CDR3: CASSMSGVGETQYF. CDR3 DNA sequence: TGTGCCAGTAGTATGTCGGGGGTCGGCGAGACCCAGTACTTC.

The J gene is TRBJ2-3, the V gene TRBV4-1; weak D call: TRBD1 (5 bases). Germline CDR1 is MGHRA and CDR2 is YSYEKL. The V and J ends lost 0 bases and 3 bases respectively, with 13 bases between them. The CDR3 spans 16 residues. The CDR3 coding sequence is TGCGCCAGCAGCCAAGATACAGGTTCTCTTACAGATACGCAGTATTTT. Its protein is CASSQDTGSLTDTQYF.

The chain uses TRBV13 and TRBJ2-7, with D perhaps TRBD1 (6 bases). The V gene's germline CDR1 is PRHDT and CDR2 FYEKMQ (reference sequence). The CDR3 spans 13 residues. Deletions cut 2 bases from V and 5 bases from J, with 10 bases between. CDR3 bases: TGTGCCAGCAGCTTAACCCAGGGGCACGAGCAGTACTTC. As protein: CASSLTQGHEQYF. The variable domain in full, with the rest retrieved from reference TRBV13 and TRBJ2-7, is AAGVIQSPRHLIKEKRETATLKCYPIPRHDTVYWYQQGPGQDPQFLISFYEKMQSDKGSIPDRFSAQQFSDYHSELNMSSLELGDSALYFCASSLTQGHEQYFGPGTRLTVT.

This chain joins TRBV5-6 and TRBJ2-5; no clear D gene. Germline V gene data show CDR1 as SGHDT and CDR2 as YYEEEE. With 1 base removed from V and 4 bases from J, the gap between germline ends came to 5 bases. The CDR3 is made up of 12 amino acids. The CDR3 DNA reads TGTGCCAGCAGCTTGCCCGGAGAGACCCAGTACTTC. It is translated as CASSLPGETQYF. The full variable domain, in which reference TRBV5-6 and TRBJ2-5 provide the parts outside the CDR3, is DAGVTQSPTHLIKTRGQQVTLRCSPKSGHDTVSWYQQALGQGPQFIFQYYEEEERQRGNFPDRFSGHQFPNYSSELNVNALLLGDSALYLCASSLPGETQYFGPGTRLLVL.

The genes are TRBV5-1 and TRBJ2-1; 9 bases align to TRBD2. Germline CDR1 is SGHRS and CDR2 is YFSETQ. This CDR3 spans 19 amino acids. V lost 3 bases to trimming and J lost 7 bases; unmatched junction nucleotides: 20. The CDR3 protein is CASSSRGFGGGAGVNEQFF. As DNA, the CDR3 is TGCGCCAGCAGCTCCCGGGGGTTTGGCGGGGGGGCGGGGGTGAATGAGCAGTTCTTC.

This clone has a single count. The chain uses TRBV6-5 and TRBJ1-1; TRBD1 aligns across 7 bases. The V segment lost 6 bases and the J segment 1 base; nucleotides outside the gene matches: 5. Germline CDR1 is MNHEY and CDR2 is SVGAGI. The CDR3 runs 14 residues. CDR3 sequence (DNA): TGTGCCAGCAGAAGGACAGGAAAGAACACTGAAGCTTTCTTT. It encodes CASRRTGKNTEAFF.